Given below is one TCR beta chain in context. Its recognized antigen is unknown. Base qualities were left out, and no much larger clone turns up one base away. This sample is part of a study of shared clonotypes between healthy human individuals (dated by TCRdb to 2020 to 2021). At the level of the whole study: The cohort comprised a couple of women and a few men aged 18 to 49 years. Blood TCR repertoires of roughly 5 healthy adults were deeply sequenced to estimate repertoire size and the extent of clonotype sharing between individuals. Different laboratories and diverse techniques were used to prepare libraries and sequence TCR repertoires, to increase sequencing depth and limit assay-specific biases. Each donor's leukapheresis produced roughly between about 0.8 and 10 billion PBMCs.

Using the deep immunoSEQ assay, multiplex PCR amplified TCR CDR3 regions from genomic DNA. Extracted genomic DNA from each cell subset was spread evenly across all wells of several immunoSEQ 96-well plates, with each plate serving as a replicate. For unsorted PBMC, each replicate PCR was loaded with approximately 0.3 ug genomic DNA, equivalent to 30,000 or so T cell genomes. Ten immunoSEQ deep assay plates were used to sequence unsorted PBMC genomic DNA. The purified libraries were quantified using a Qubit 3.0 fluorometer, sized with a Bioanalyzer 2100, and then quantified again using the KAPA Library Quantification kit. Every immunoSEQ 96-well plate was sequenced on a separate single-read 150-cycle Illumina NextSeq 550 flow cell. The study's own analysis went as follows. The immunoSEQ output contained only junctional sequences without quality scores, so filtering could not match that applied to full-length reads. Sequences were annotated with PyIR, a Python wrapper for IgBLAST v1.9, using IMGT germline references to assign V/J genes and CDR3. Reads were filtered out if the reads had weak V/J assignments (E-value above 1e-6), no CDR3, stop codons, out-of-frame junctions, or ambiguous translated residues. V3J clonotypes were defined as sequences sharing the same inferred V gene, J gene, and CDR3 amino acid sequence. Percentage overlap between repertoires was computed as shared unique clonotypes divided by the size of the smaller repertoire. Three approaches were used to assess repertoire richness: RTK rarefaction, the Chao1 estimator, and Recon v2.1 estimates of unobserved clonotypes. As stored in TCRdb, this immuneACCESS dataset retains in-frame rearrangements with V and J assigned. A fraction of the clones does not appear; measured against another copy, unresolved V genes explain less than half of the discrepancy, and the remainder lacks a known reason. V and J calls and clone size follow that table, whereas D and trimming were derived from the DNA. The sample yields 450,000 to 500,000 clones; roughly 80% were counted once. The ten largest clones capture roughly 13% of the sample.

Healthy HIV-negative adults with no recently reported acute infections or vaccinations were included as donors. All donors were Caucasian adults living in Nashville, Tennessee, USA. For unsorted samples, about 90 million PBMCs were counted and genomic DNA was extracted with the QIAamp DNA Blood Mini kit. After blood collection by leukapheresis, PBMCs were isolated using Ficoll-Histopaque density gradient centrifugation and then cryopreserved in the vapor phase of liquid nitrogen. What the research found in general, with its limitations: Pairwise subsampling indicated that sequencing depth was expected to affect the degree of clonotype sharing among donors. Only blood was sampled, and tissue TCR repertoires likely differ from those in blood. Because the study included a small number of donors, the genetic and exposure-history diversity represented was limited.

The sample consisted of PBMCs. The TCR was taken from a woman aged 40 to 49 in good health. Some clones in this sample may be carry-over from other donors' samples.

The CDR3 in this case is CASSQDSPTLETQYF. The DNA reads as follows: TGCGCCAGCAGCCAAGATTCGCCGACTTTGGAGACCCAGTACTTC. The chain uses TRBV4-1 and TRBJ2-5, with no reliable assignment of the D segment. Taken from cysteine to phenylalanine, the CDR3 has 15 residues. The kept DNA is CDR3 alone, 45 bases in frame from the first base. V lost 0 bases and J lost 5 bases; the stretch between them is 13 bases long. For CDR1 and CDR2, the germline V gene lists MGHRA and YSYEKL.